Shown below are 3 T cell receptor beta chains from a single sample sequenced in a study of blood T cell repertoires in COVID-19. Assay: immunoSEQ multiplex PCR; the TCRdb copy retains only in-frame clones and omits some. The top ten hold 3.2% of the sample, which has around 500,000 clones, around 85% seen once. The sequencing input was peripheral blood. These TCRs come from a human donor in a cohort sampled during active COVID-19.

Regarding this clone: One junction end does not reproduce the germline sequence, and a read error may be involved. This chain links TRBV19 with TRBJ2-7, with 7 bases matching TRBD1. The CDR3 has 16 residues. Looked up from germline, CDR1 is LNHDA and CDR2 is SQIVND (reference sequence). The CDR3 nucleotides are TGTGCCAGTAGCATAGAGACAGGGCGGGTTTCTTACGAGCAGTACTTC. Translating gives CASSIETGRVSYEQYF. The full variable domain, its missing parts supplied by reference TRBV19 and TRBJ2-7, is DGGITQSPKYLFRKEGQNVTLSCEQNLNHDAMYWYRQDPGQGLRLIYYSQIVNDFQKGDIAEGYSVSREKKESFPLTVTSAQKNPTAFYLCASSIETGRVSYEQYFGPGTRLTVT.

The chain employs TRBV7-3 and TRBJ2-7; maybe TRBD1 (6 bases). The V gene lost 1 base and the J gene lost 6 bases, with 10 bases spanning the gap. Germline values: CDR1 SGHTA, CDR2 FQGTGA. This CDR3 contains 13 residues. CDR3 DNA: TGTGCCAGCAGCTTAAGATCAGGGGCCGAGCAGTACTTC. This gives the protein CASSLRSGAEQYF. The full variable domain, rest sourced from reference TRBV7-3 and TRBJ2-7, is GAGVSQTPSNKVTEKGKYVELRCDPISGHTALYWYRQSLGQGPEFLIYFQGTGAADDSGLPNDRFFAVRPEGSVSTLKIQRTERGDSAVYLCASSLRSGAEQYFGPGTRLTVT.

CDR3 residues: CASSWARIAKNIQYF. The DNA of the CDR3 is TGTGCCAGCAGTTGGGCGAGAATAGCCAAAAACATTCAGTACTTC. The chain links TRBV6-2 or TRBV6-3 to TRBJ2-4; D remains ambiguous. The germline V and J ends were trimmed by 4 bases and 0 bases, with 10 bases remaining between them. This CDR3 is 15 amino acids long. CDR1 is MNHEY and CDR2 is SVGEGT in the germline V gene.